The entry that follows covers one T cell receptor beta chain sequence. Alpha and beta chains were covered, as first-strand cDNA relied on TRAV- and TRBV-specific primers. TCRs were put through approximately 20 PCR cycles of amplification with Phusion. A constant-region primer and the V-primer adapter served as the primer pair. Researchers amplified the isolated mRNA using in vitro transcription. In TCRdb, the reads were re-called with MiXCR into one record per CDR3 protein. This sample has around 36,000 distinct CDR3 sequences, with about 28% found just once. The data are from a study of low-dose radiotherapy and immunotherapy resistance in tumors. Study information: On cycle 1 day 1, patients started four cycles of oral aspirin 300 mg daily.

Sample time point: before trial treatment. In the RACIN dose-escalation trial, donors got nivolumab plus ipilimumab with aspirin, cyclophosphamide and radiotherapy. The source is a male donor with gallbladder cancer. This sample comprised PBMCs, obtained before treatment.

The CDR3 DNA is TGTGCCATCAGGACCGGACAGTTGAACACTGAAGCTTTCTTT. Its translation is CAIRTGQLNTEAFF. J is TRBJ1-1 and V is TRBV10-3; TRBD1 might be the D (6 bases). The CDR3 loop spans 14 amino acids. The V end lost 6 bases, the J end lost 0 bases, and 11 bases lay between the germline ends. Germline V gene sequence: CDR1 ENHRY, CDR2 SYGVKD.